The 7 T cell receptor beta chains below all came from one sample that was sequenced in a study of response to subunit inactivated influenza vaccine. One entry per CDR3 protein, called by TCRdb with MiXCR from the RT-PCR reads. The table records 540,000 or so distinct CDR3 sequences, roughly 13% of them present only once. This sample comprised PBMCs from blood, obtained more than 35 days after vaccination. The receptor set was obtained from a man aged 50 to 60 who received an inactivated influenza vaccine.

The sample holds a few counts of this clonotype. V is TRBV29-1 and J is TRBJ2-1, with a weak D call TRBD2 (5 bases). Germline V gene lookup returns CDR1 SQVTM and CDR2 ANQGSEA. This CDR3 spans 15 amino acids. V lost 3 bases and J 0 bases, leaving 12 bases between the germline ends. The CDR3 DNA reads TGCAGCGTTGATTCAGCGGCCTTCTCCTACAATGAGCAGTTCTTC. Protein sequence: CSVDSAAFSYNEQFF.

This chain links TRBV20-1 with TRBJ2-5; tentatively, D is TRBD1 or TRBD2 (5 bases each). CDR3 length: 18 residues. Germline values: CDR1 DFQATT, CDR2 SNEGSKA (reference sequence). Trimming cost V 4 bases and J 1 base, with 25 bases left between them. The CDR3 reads CSAIPHDGDHWGQETQYF. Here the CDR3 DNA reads TGCAGTGCTATACCCCATGACGGGGACCACTGGGGCCAAGAGACCCAGTACTTC.

CDR3 loop: CASSLARGSGGPGETQYF. DNA of the CDR3: TGTGCCAGCAGCTTAGCCCGTGGTAGCGGGGGGCCAGGAGAGACCCAGTACTTC. The gene calls are TRBV7-2 and TRBJ2-5, with 10 nucleotides matching TRBD2. There are 18 residues in the CDR3. From germline, CDR1 is SGHTA and CDR2 FQGNSA. V lost 0 bases and J lost 4; bases outside the gene matches: 11.

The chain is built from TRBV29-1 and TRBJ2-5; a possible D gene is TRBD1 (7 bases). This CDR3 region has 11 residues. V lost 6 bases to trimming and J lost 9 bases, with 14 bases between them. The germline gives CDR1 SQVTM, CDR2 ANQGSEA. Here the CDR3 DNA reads TGCAGCGTGCAGGGGGGACGAGCCCAGTACTTC. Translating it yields CSVQGGRAQYF.

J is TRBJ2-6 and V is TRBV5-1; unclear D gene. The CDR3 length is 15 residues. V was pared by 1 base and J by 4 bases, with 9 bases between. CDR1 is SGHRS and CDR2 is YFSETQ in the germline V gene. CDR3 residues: CASSLLGLGANVLTF. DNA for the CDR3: TGCGCCAGCAGCTTGTTAGGGTTAGGGGCCAACGTCCTGACTTTC.

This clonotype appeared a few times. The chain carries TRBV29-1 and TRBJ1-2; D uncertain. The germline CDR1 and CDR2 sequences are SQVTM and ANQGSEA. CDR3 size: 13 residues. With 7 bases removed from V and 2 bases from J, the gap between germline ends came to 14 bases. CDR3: CSAKVGVNYGYTF. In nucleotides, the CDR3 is TGCAGCGCTAAGGTTGGAGTCAACTATGGCTACACCTTC. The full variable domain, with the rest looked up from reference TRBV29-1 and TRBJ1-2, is SAVISQKPSRDICQRGTSLTIQCQVDSQVTMMFWYRQQPGQSLTLIATANQGSEATYESGFVIDKFPISRPNLTFSTLTVSNMSPEDSSIYLCSAKVGVNYGYTFGSGTRLTVV.

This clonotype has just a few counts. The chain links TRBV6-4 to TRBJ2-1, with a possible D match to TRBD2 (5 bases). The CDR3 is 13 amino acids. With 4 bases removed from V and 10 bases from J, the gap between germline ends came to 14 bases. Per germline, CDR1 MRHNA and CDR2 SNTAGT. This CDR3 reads CASSVKSSSEQFF. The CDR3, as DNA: TGTGCCAGCAGTGTAAAATCTTCTAGCGAGCAGTTCTTC.